Presented here are 30 T cell receptor beta chains from one specimen sequenced in a study of STAT3 mutations in large granular lymphocyte leukemia. Antigens for these TCRs are unknown. The protocol was immunoSEQ multiplex PCR, while the TCRdb copy is restricted to in-frame clones and leaves out a portion. Among about 8,600 clones, around 90% were seen once, and the ten largest hold roughly 77%. General study points: In T-cell large granular lymphocyte leukemia, about half of patients showed multiple immunodominant subclonotypes.

What was sequenced was peripheral blood mononuclear cells. These receptors all come from a man at least 80 years old with T-cell large granular lymphocyte leukemia. Some clones in this sample may be carry-over from other donors' samples.

The J gene is TRBJ1-2, the V gene TRBV7-2; unclear D gene. Germline V gives CDR1 SGHTA, CDR2 FQGNSA. Trimming stripped 5 bases from V and 5 bases from J, with 12 bases between. There are 13 residues in the CDR3. In nucleotides, the CDR3 is TGTGCCAGCAGCCTACGGACGGTTTATGGCTACACCTTC. This translates into CASSLRTVYGYTF.

This chain connects TRBV7-2 to TRBJ1-2; D gene unclear. The CDR3 sequence is 14 residues long. In germline, CDR1 is SGHTA, CDR2 FQGNSA. Trimming stripped 0 bases from V and 4 bases from J, with 9 bases between. CDR3 residues: CASSLAPESYGYTF. The CDR3 DNA follows: TGTGCCAGCAGCTTAGCGCCAGAAAGCTATGGCTACACCTTC.

V usage is TRBV5-4 and J usage is TRBJ1-6; D possibly corresponds to TRBD1 (6 bases). Germline values: CDR1 SGHNT, CDR2 YYREEE (reference sequence). This CDR3 region has 15 residues. The ends were cut back, 4 bases at V and 7 bases at J, with 15 bases in the middle. The CDR3, as DNA: TGTGCCAGCAGCCCCGCCAGGGGATGGAATTCACCCCTCCACTTT. Amino acid sequence: CASSPARGWNSPLHF.

The rearrangement joins TRBV5-1 to TRBJ1-5, with 7 bases matching TRBD1. Germline V gives CDR1 SGHRS, CDR2 YFSETQ. The CDR3 runs to 13 residues. V lost 3 bases to trimming and J lost 4 bases; unmatched junction nucleotides: 1. The CDR3: CASSWDSNQPQHF. In DNA, the CDR3 is TGCGCCAGCAGCTGGGACAGTAATCAGCCCCAGCATTTT. The whole variable domain, remainder taken from reference TRBV5-1 and TRBJ1-5, is KAGVTQTPRYLIKTRGQQVTLSCSPISGHRSVSWYQQTPGQGLQFLFEYFSETQRNKGNFPGRFSGRQFSNSRSEMNVSTLELGDSALYLCASSWDSNQPQHFGDGTRLSIL.

This chain uses TRBV7-3 with TRBJ1-2, with 8 bases fitting TRBD1. The germline CDR1 and CDR2 sequences are SGHTA and FQGTGA. The CDR3 spans 13 residues. J lost 8 bases, V lost 5 bases, and 7 bases had no gene match. This chain's CDR3 is CASSKTGGEGYTF. The CDR3 DNA reads as TGTGCCAGCAGCAAAACAGGGGGTGAGGGCTACACCTTC.

The chain employs TRBV7-6 and TRBJ2-6, with a tentative D call TRBD2 (6 bases). The CDR3 has 18 amino acids. Trimming cost V 1 base and J 1 base, with 14 bases left between them. CDR1 and CDR2 from the germline V gene are SGHVS and FNYEAQ. CDR3 in DNA: TGTGCCAGCAGCTTAGTGCGGGGATCTGAGTCTGGGGCCAACGTCCTGACTTTC. Encoded protein: CASSLVRGSESGANVLTF.

This rearrangement joins TRBV5-4 to TRBJ2-7; 10 nucleotides line up with TRBD2. The CDR3 totals 13 residues. V shed 2 bases and J 6 bases; nucleotides not matched to a gene: 2. Germline CDR1 SGHNT, CDR2 YYREEE (reference sequence). CDR3 bases: TGTGCCAGCAGCTTAGCGGGGGGGCGCGAGCAGTACTTC. Translation: CASSLAGGREQYF.

The rearrangement links TRBV7-2 to TRBJ2-7, with a possible D match to TRBD2 (5 bases). Trimming took 6 bases from V and 3 from J, leaving 9 bases between them. Per the germline V gene, CDR1 is SGHTA and CDR2 is FQGNSA. This CDR3 contains 12 residues. CDR3 amino acids: CASSRGLYEQYF. CDR3 nucleotide sequence: TGTGCCAGCAGTCGGGGTCTCTACGAGCAGTACTTC. The variable domain in full, with the rest retrieved from reference TRBV7-2 and TRBJ2-7, is GAGVSQSPSNKVTEKGKDVELRCDPISGHTALYWYRQSLGQGLEFLIYFQGNSAPDKSGLPSDRFSAERTGGSVSTLTIQRTQQEDSAVYLCASSRGLYEQYFGPGTRLTVT.

V and J are TRBV18 and TRBJ2-7; D is possibly TRBD2 (5 bases). CDR1 and CDR2 from the germline V gene are KGHSH and LQKENI. Trimming shortened V by 1 base and J by 7 bases, and 14 bases separated the two germline ends. The CDR3 consists of 14 residues. CDR3 in DNA: TGTGCCAGCTCACCACTCGGGGTTCCGGAGGAGCAGTACTTC. The encoded protein is CASSPLGVPEEQYF. Combining the CDR3 with reference TRBV18 and TRBJ2-7 gives the whole variable domain NAGVMQNPRHLVRRRGQEARLRCSPMKGHSHVYWYRQLPEEGLKFMVYLQKENIIDESGMPKERFSAEFPKEGPSILRIQQVVRGDSAAYFCASSPLGVPEEQYFGPGTRLTVT.

V is TRBV18 and J is TRBJ1-2; D is ambiguous. The CDR3 sequence is 15 residues long. Trimming pared 2 bases from V and 3 bases from J, leaving 13 bases between. Per germline, CDR1 KGHSH and CDR2 LQKENI. The CDR3 here is CASSPKRTEDYGYTF. For the CDR3, the DNA is TGTGCCAGCTCACCAAAAAGGACGGAAGACTATGGCTACACCTTC.

This clone has just one count. The V call is TRBV5-1, the J call TRBJ2-7; no clear D. Trimming stripped 5 bases from V and 4 bases from J, with 13 bases between. From germline, CDR1 is SGHRS and CDR2 YFSETQ. CDR3 size: 13 residues. CDR3 DNA: TGCGCCAGCAGAGACACCCTGGAATACGAGCAGTACTTC. This translates into CASRDTLEYEQYF. Variable domain in full (rest from reference TRBV5-1 and TRBJ2-7): KAGVTQTPRYLIKTRGQQVTLSCSPISGHRSVSWYQQTPGQGLQFLFEYFSETQRNKGNFPGRFSGRQFSNSRSEMNVSTLELGDSALYLCASRDTLEYEQYFGPGTRLTVT.

The rearrangement links TRBV7-6 to TRBJ2-1, with 13 nucleotides matching TRBD2. Trimming at V came to 1 base and at J to 9 bases, leaving 6 bases not matched to a gene. The germline gives CDR1 SGHVS, CDR2 FNYEAQ. This CDR3 spans 16 amino acids. CDR3: CASSLVTSGGAFEQFF. The CDR3 region has the DNA TGTGCCAGCAGCTTAGTAACTAGCGGGGGGGCCTTTGAGCAGTTCTTC.

Here the CDR3 DNA reads TGCGCCAGCAGCGAACAGGGAGTGAACACTGAAGCTTTCTTT. Protein product: CASSEQGVNTEAFF. The chain combines TRBV5-1 with TRBJ1-1; the D gene is possibly TRBD1 (6 bases). The germline CDR1 and CDR2 sequences are SGHRS and YFSETQ. The V and J ends lost 4 bases and 0 bases respectively, with 10 bases between them. This CDR3 is 14 amino acids long.

This clone was observed a single time. The chain uses TRBV30 and TRBJ2-2, with D possibly matching TRBD2 (5 bases). The V end lost 0 bases, the J end lost 0 bases, and 8 bases lay between the germline ends. Looked up from germline, CDR1 is GTSNPN and CDR2 is SVGIG (reference sequence). The CDR3 sequence is 15 residues long. The CDR3 DNA sequence: TGTGCCTGGAGTGTAACAGCGGCGAACACCGGGGAGCTGTTTTTT. The encoded protein is CAWSVTAANTGELFF.

The V call is TRBV19, the J call TRBJ2-1; 7 bases line up with TRBD1. Germline-derived CDR1 and CDR2 are LNHDA and SQIVND (reference sequence). The trim removed 5 bases at V and 9 bases at J, leaving 13 bases unmatched. This CDR3 is 15 amino acids long. CDR3 DNA: TGTGCCAGTAGTGCCCGGGACAGAGGGTCTCCTGAGCAGTTCTTC. Translation: CASSARDRGSPEQFF.

V is TRBV5-1 and J is TRBJ2-2, with 7 bases that match TRBD1. After removal of 4 bases from V and 1 base from J, the junction contained 4 bases not matched to a gene. This CDR3 region has 15 residues. Germline V CDR1 and CDR2: SGHRS, YFSETQ. CDR3 coding DNA: TGCGCCAGCAGCACTGGACAGGAGAACACCGGGGAGCTGTTTTTT. Its translation is CASSTGQENTGELFF.

This rearrangement joins TRBV5-1 to TRBJ2-1; TRBD2 matches 14 bases. This CDR3 is 17 amino acids long. Germline values: CDR1 SGHRS, CDR2 YFSETQ. V lost 4 bases to trimming and J lost 7 bases; unmatched junction nucleotides: 10. CDR3 nucleotide sequence: TGCGCCAGCAGCGCCGGGACTAGCGGGGGCCCGGGGAATGAGCAGTTCTTC. The encoded protein is CASSAGTSGGPGNEQFF.

A few counts support this clone. The J gene is TRBJ2-7, the V gene TRBV18, with TRBD1 identical over 7 bases. The length of the CDR3 is 12 residues. Germline-derived CDR1 and CDR2 are KGHSH and LQKENI. J lost 7 bases, V lost 6 bases, and 6 bases had no gene match. The CDR3 protein is CASSRGLGEQYF. CDR3 bases: TGTGCCAGCTCGAGGGGGCTGGGGGAGCAGTACTTC.

J is TRBJ2-5 and V is TRBV9, with D hard to call. Germline V gives CDR1 SGDLS, CDR2 YYNGEE. The V gene lost 4 bases and the J gene lost 1 base, with 8 bases spanning the gap. The CDR3 is 13 residues long. This CDR3 reads CASSLTPQETQYF. CDR3 sequence (DNA): TGTGCCAGCAGCCTTACCCCCCAAGAGACCCAGTACTTC.

V and J are TRBV7-8 and TRBJ1-5; a weak D match, TRBD1 (6 bases). The germline gives CDR1 SGHVS, CDR2 FQNEAQ. CDR3 length: 15 amino acids. V was trimmed by 0 bases and J by 7 bases, leaving 13 bases between them. The CDR3 spells CASSLAAARGQPQHF. In nucleotides, the CDR3 is TGTGCCAGCAGCTTAGCGGCAGCCAGGGGCCAGCCCCAGCATTTT.

The chain uses TRBV5-4 and TRBJ2-7; 9 bases agree with TRBD2. CDR1 is SGHNT and CDR2 is YYREEE in the germline V gene (reference sequence). With V trimmed by 4 bases and J by 12 bases, 11 bases remained unmatched. CDR3 size: 13 residues. CDR3 in DNA: TGTGCCAGCAGCAAGCGGGGGGCCGACGGCCGGTACTTC. The encoded protein is CASSKRGADGRYF.

The V and J genes are TRBV10-3 and TRBJ1-2; no reliable D call. The germline CDR1 and CDR2 sequences are ENHRY and SYGVKD. The CDR3 spans 16 residues. V gave up 2 bases and J gave up 2 bases, with 15 bases separating them. The chain's CDR3 is CAISEDSHGSNYGYTF. CDR3 sequence (DNA): TGTGCCATCAGTGAGGATTCCCACGGGAGCAACTATGGCTACACCTTC.

This clone was found a few times. The V call is TRBV4-3, the J call TRBJ2-7; D possibly corresponds to TRBD1 (5 bases). Germline CDR1 LGHNA, CDR2 YSLEER. This CDR3 is 15 amino acids long. Deletions cut 1 base from V and 0 bases from J, with 10 bases between. CDR3 in DNA: TGCGCCAGCAGCCAAGCTCACAGGAGCTCCTACGAGCAGTACTTC. Its translation is CASSQAHRSSYEQYF.

The chain has TRBV30 and TRBJ2-5, with 12 bases lining up with TRBD2. CDR1 and CDR2 from the germline V gene are GTSNPN and SVGIG (reference sequence). The CDR3 loop spans 18 amino acids. V lost 3 bases, J lost 0 bases, and 11 bases stayed unmatched. Written as DNA, the CDR3 is TGTGCCTGGAGCGAAGGGCTAGCGGGGGGGTCGTACCAAGAGACCCAGTACTTC. Its translation: CAWSEGLAGGSYQETQYF.

The gene calls are TRBV18 and TRBJ1-2; the D is unclear. Germline V CDR1 and CDR2: KGHSH, LQKENI. The CDR3 is 13 amino acids. Deletions cut 1 base from V and 6 bases from J, with 9 bases between. CDR3 sequence reads: CASSPQPRDGYTF. Here the CDR3 DNA reads TGTGCCAGCTCACCACAACCGAGGGATGGCTACACCTTC.

CDR3 protein: CASSQVSGSTDTQYF. As DNA, the CDR3 is TGTGCCAGCTCACAGGTCAGCGGTTCCACAGATACGCAGTATTTT. This chain uses TRBV18 with TRBJ2-3, with a tentative D call TRBD2 (5 bases). Germline values: CDR1 KGHSH, CDR2 LQKENI. V dropped 4 bases and J dropped 2 bases, with 13 bases sitting between them. This CDR3 comprises 15 residues.

The chain carries TRBV5-1 and TRBJ2-5; D unclear. Trimming cost V 0 bases and J 5 bases, with 5 bases left between them. CDR1 is SGHRS and CDR2 is YFSETQ in the germline V gene. The CDR3 has 12 amino acids. The CDR3, as DNA: TGCGCCAGCAGCTTGGCCCTTGAGACCCAGTACTTC. This codes for CASSLALETQYF.

This chain uses TRBV28 with TRBJ1-1; D is undetermined. Germline loops: CDR1 MDHEN, CDR2 SYDVKM. Trimming removed 3 bases from V and 7 bases from J, with 9 bases in between. The length of the CDR3 is 12 residues. Written as DNA, the CDR3 is TGTGCCAGCAGTTTGGTGGGGTTTGAAGCTTTCTTT. The encoded protein is CASSLVGFEAFF.

V and J are TRBV4-1 and TRBJ2-7; TRBD2 agrees at 10 bases. Unmatched junction bases numbered 1, after V lost 4 bases and J lost 1 base. In germline, CDR1 is MGHRA, CDR2 YSYEKL. The CDR3 is 14 amino acids. The CDR3 loop is CASSLSGGSYEQYF. CDR3 in DNA: TGCGCCAGCAGCCTTAGCGGGGGGTCCTACGAGCAGTACTTC.

This sequence joins TRBV29-1 and TRBJ2-6; no reliable D call. Trimming left V 4 bases short and J 1 base short, with 11 bases between. Germline assignment: CDR1 SQVTM and CDR2 ANQGSEA. There are 15 residues in the CDR3. CDR3 protein: CSVGTAGSGANVLTF. DNA of the CDR3: TGCAGCGTTGGAACGGCAGGATCTGGGGCCAACGTCCTGACTTTC. Together with reference TRBV29-1 and TRBJ2-6, the CDR3 gives the full variable domain: SAVISQKPSRDICQRGTSLTIQCQVDSQVTMMFWYRQQPGQSLTLIATANQGSEATYESGFVIDKFPISRPNLTFSTLTVSNMSPEDSSIYLCSVGTAGSGANVLTFGAGSRLTVL.